The rows below give T cell receptor beta chains drawn from one sample of a study of vaccination effects on CD4 cells after COVID-19. Which antigens these TCRs recognize remains unknown. Only in-frame clones appear in the TCRdb table, and some are missing; sequencing was by immunoSEQ multiplex PCR. Here the sample spans roughly 20,000 clones, around two thirds being singletons. The specimen was CD4+ T cells from PBMCs cultured with HCoV-229E spike peptides, collected before COVID-19 vaccination. All receptors derive from a human donor who received a COVID-19 vaccine. The conserved cysteine and the conserved F or W are not part of the CDR3 here. A D gene is named only where the DNA matches it firmly.

D: .
J: TRBJ2-7
V: TRBV6-6
CDR3: ASSYTSEQY

D: .
J: TRBJ2-7
V: TRBV18
CDR3: ASSLKKQGEQY

D: .
J: TRBJ2-7
V: TRBV11-3
CDR3: ASSLGPGRQY

D: .
J: TRBJ2-1
V: TRBV15
CDR3: ATSRDLAAPNEQF

D: .
J: TRBJ1-4
V: TRBV30
CDR3: AWSGGSEKLF

D: .
J: TRBJ2-7
V: TRBV5-1
CDR3: ASSRAGAYEQY

D: TRBD2
J: TRBJ2-3
V: TRBV6-5
CDR3: ASSYRSGGTDTQY

D: .
J: TRBJ2-1
V: TRBV6-1
CDR3: ASSDPQLGQF

D: TRBD2
J: TRBJ2-5
V: TRBV12-5
CDR3: ASVLGLAGVSETQY

D: .
J: TRBJ1-4
V: TRBV3-1/TRBV3-2
CDR3: ASSPRGYEKLF

D: .
J: TRBJ1-1
V: TRBV15
CDR3: ATSIQNTEAF

D: .
J: TRBJ2-5
V: TRBV6-5
CDR3: ASTRTGFQETQY

D: .
J: TRBJ1-6
V: TRBV9
CDR3: ASSVGGRSPLH

D: TRBD2
J: TRBJ2-5
V: TRBV7-2
CDR3: ASSFGTTQETQY

D: .
J: TRBJ2-1
V: TRBV11-2
CDR3: ASSVLGRSYNEQF

D: .
J: TRBJ1-1
V: TRBV19
CDR3: ASTKGAFPPNTEAF

D: .
J: TRBJ2-5
V: TRBV20-1
CDR3: SASTKETQY

D: TRBD1
J: TRBJ2-1
V: TRBV6-4
CDR3: ASSDPGQGPGGSSYNEQF

D: .
J: TRBJ1-2
V: TRBV15
CDR3: ATSRGQGSGYT

D: .
J: TRBJ2-2
V: TRBV10-1
CDR3: ASSDLRNANTGELF

D: TRBD1
J: TRBJ1-1
V: TRBV5-1
CDR3: ASSSPQGASTEAF

D: .
J: TRBJ2-3
V: TRBV5-1
CDR3: ATLRQSTDTQY

D: .
J: TRBJ2-1
V: TRBV5-6
CDR3: ASSDDMRNNEQF

D: TRBD2
J: TRBJ2-3
V: TRBV4-1
CDR3: ASSPTSGRGTDTQY

D: TRBD2
J: TRBJ2-5
V: TRBV7-9
CDR3: ASSFPAGGQETQY

D: .
J: TRBJ2-7
V: TRBV18
CDR3: ASSPMASPLEQY

D: TRBD2
J: TRBJ2-3
V: TRBV10-3
CDR3: AISPGTSLSSDTQY

D: .
J: TRBJ1-4
V: TRBV3-1/TRBV3-2
CDR3: ASSQAAVNEKLF

D: .
J: TRBJ1-5
V: TRBV2
CDR3: ASGRDRGDNQPQH

D: .
J: TRBJ2-2
V: TRBV2
CDR3: ASIYHGELF

D: TRBD1
J: TRBJ1-1
V: TRBV19
CDR3: ASSDSQGRRTTEAF

D: .
J: TRBJ2-2
V: TRBV10-1
CDR3: ASLESNTGELF

D: .
J: TRBJ1-6
V: TRBV6-1
CDR3: ASSEFRVENSPLH

D: .
J: TRBJ2-5
V: TRBV7-2
CDR3: ASSLVGTQHVGETQY

D: .
J: TRBJ1-6
V: TRBV12-3/TRBV12-4
CDR3: ASSLPYPPLH

D: .
J: TRBJ2-7
V: TRBV7-6
CDR3: ASSPVLSSYEQY

D: .
J: TRBJ1-3
V: TRBV6-4
CDR3: ASSAGRSGNTIY

D: TRBD1
J: TRBJ1-5
V: TRBV4-2
CDR3: ASSQSRDRANQPQH

D: .
J: TRBJ2-3
V: TRBV19
CDR3: ASSIDLTDTQY

D: .
J: TRBJ2-7
V: TRBV6-5
CDR3: ASSRSNSGEQY

D: TRBD2
J: TRBJ2-5
V: TRBV4-1
CDR3: ASSQILATVETQY

D: TRBD2
J: TRBJ2-1
V: TRBV29-1
CDR3: SVEDRASGSQGEQF

D: .
J: TRBJ1-5
V: TRBV6-6
CDR3: ASAGGGSNQPQH

D: .
J: TRBJ1-2
V: TRBV27
CDR3: ASSLRATNYGYT

D: .
J: TRBJ1-3
V: TRBV4-2
CDR3: ASTLNGWISGNTIY

D: TRBD1
J: TRBJ1-2
V: TRBV27
CDR3: ASGTGVYGYT

D: TRBD1
J: TRBJ1-6
V: TRBV10-3
CDR3: AIRTGANSPLH

D: TRBD2
J: TRBJ2-1
V: TRBV6-5
CDR3: ASVTSGSNEQF